A selection of T cell receptor beta chains follows, all from one sample in a study of T cell changes during pregnancy in multiple sclerosis. Repertoires were generated with immunoSEQ multiplex PCR, while TCRdb's copy carries only in-frame clones and drops some. The sample carries about 92,000 clones, 92% recorded once. Sequenced material: peripheral blood, taken in the first trimester of pregnancy. The receptors here all came from a female donor with multiple sclerosis, enrolled in a pregnancy study. CDR3s include the opening cysteine and the closing phenylalanine or tryptophan. A D gene is named only where the DNA matches it firmly. Size is omitted from some rows. Given values are once, few, many or a class for expanded clones.

cdr3_length	clone_size	v_call	d_call	j_call	cdr3_nt	cdr3_aa
15	many	TRBV27	-	TRBJ2-2	TGTGCCAGCAGTCCTAGGCCACAGGACACCGGGGAGCTGTTTTTT	CASSPRPQDTGELFF
12	-	TRBV25-1	-	TRBJ1-5	TGTGCCAGCTCCGTCGGCAATCAGCCCCAGCATTTT	CASSVGNQPQHF
13	-	TRBV28	-	TRBJ1-4	TGTGCCAGCAGTCAACAGGGAACTGAAAAACTGTTTTTT	CASSQQGTEKLFF
15	-	TRBV6-5	TRBD2	TRBJ2-5	TGTGCCAGCAGTCGTCAAGGACTAGCGGGAGAGACCCAGTACTTC	CASSRQGLAGETQYF
17	-	TRBV13	TRBD2	TRBJ2-3	TGTGCCAGCAGCTCTCGGGGGACGGGAGGAAACCCAGATACGCAGTATTTT	CASSSRGTGGNPDTQYF
15	-	TRBV4-1	TRBD1	TRBJ1-1	TGCGCCAGCAGCCACTCGGACAGGGTTGACACTGAAGCTTTCTTT	CASSHSDRVDTEAFF
14	-	TRBV6-5	TRBD1	TRBJ1-5	TGTGCCAGCGGGCTTTACAGGGGGGATCAGCCCCAGCATTTT	CASGLYRGDQPQHF
15	few	TRBV27	TRBD2	TRBJ2-1	TGTGCCAGCAGTTTCGGACTAGCGGCCTACAATGAGCAGTTCTTC	CASSFGLAAYNEQFF
13	few	TRBV2	-	TRBJ2-7	TGTGCCAGCAGTAAAAACAGGGGACTGGGGGAGTACTTC	CASSKNRGLGEYF
14	-	TRBV27	TRBD1	TRBJ1-5	TGTGCCAGCAGTTATTCAGGGGACAGTCAGCCCCAGCATTTT	CASSYSGDSQPQHF
15	-	TRBV4-2	-	TRBJ1-2	TGTGCCAGCAGCCAAGATGGGGGGACGGATTATGGCTACACCTTC	CASSQDGGTDYGYTF
14	few	TRBV28	-	TRBJ1-5	TGTGCCAGCAGTTTACGGACAGCAAATCAGCCCCAGCATTTT	CASSLRTANQPQHF
13	-	TRBV7-7	TRBD2	TRBJ2-7	TGTGCCAGCAGCTTTAGGGAGGGCTACGAGCAGTACTTC	CASSFREGYEQYF
15	-	TRBV5-1	TRBD2	TRBJ2-3	TGCGCCAGCAGCTTGCCAGCGGGAGGGGCAGATACGCAGTATTTT	CASSLPAGGADTQYF
15	-	TRBV5-1	-	TRBJ2-5	TGCGCCAGCAGCTTGGGACGGACGACGGGGGAGACCCAGTACTTC	CASSLGRTTGETQYF
14	-	TRBV6-5	-	TRBJ2-1	TGTGCCAGCAGAGCTAACCCTTCCTACAATGAGCAGTTCTTC	CASRANPSYNEQFF
16	-	TRBV12-1	-	TRBJ2-7	TGTGCCAGCAGCTCCCCGAAACAGGGGGTCTGGAACGAGCAGTACTTC	CASSSPKQGVWNEQYF
15	-	TRBV27	-	TRBJ1-5	TGTGCCAGCAGGGACAGACTATATAGCAATCAGCCCCAGCATTTT	CASRDRLYSNQPQHF
13	-	TRBV28	TRBD1	TRBJ2-7	TGTGCCAGCAGCCCCGACAGGGCCTACGAGCAGTACTTC	CASSPDRAYEQYF
16	-	TRBV27	-	TRBJ1-1	TGTGCCAGCAGTCCCACGGGACACCCCTCCGTGACTGAAGCTTTCTTT	CASSPTGHPSVTEAFF
13	once	TRBV6-5	-	TRBJ1-1	TGTGCCAGCAGTTACTCGTCTGGCCCGGAAGCTTTCTTT	CASSYSSGPEAFF
16	-	TRBV15	TRBD2	TRBJ2-7	TGTGCCACCAGCAGAGGTCCAAGCGGGGGGGTGTACGAGCAGTACTTC	CATSRGPSGGVYEQYF
11	-	TRBV27	-	TRBJ1-1	TGTGCCAGCAGTTTGGGGGGAAAGACTTTCTTT	CASSLGGKTFF
14	-	TRBV5-8	TRBD1	TRBJ2-5	TGTGCCAGCAGCTTTAACAGGGGGTTTGTGACCCAGTACTTC	CASSFNRGFVTQYF
12	-	TRBV27	-	TRBJ2-2	TGTGCCAGCATCGGGATATCCGGGGAGCTGTTTTTT	CASIGISGELFF
16	once	TRBV30	TRBD1	TRBJ1-1	TGTGCCTGGAGTGATTACCTTCGGACAGGGCAAACTGAAGCTTTCTTT	CAWSDYLRTGQTEAFF
13	-	TRBV18	-	TRBJ2-1	TGTGCCAGCTCACGGGGACTGGGCGATGAGCAGTTCTTC	CASSRGLGDEQFF
15	-	TRBV5-4	TRBD1	TRBJ1-2	TGTGCCAGCAGTACCCACAGGGGGTTGGCGAATGGCTACACCTTC	CASSTHRGLANGYTF
12	-	TRBV7-6	-	TRBJ1-2	TGTGCCAGCAGCCGCCCGGGTTATGGCTACACCTTC	CASSRPGYGYTF
15	-	TRBV7-9	-	TRBJ1-2	TGTGCCAGCACAGGGACCGGGGGACGTAACTATGGCTACACCTTC	CASTGTGGRNYGYTF
14	-	TRBV28	-	TRBJ1-2	TGTGCCAGCAGTTTCAGGGGTGGATCCTATGGCTACACCTTC	CASSFRGGSYGYTF
15	-	TRBV6-1	TRBD1	TRBJ1-2	TGTGCCAGCAGTGAAGGGGACAGGGGGGCCTATGGCTACACCTTC	CASSEGDRGAYGYTF
15	-	TRBV6-5	TRBD2	TRBJ2-3	TGTGCCAGCAGCCAGACTAGCGGCCGCACAGATACGCAGTATTTT	CASSQTSGRTDTQYF
13	-	TRBV6-1	TRBD1	TRBJ1-2	TGTGCCAGCAGTGCCCGGACAGGGGTCGGCTACACCTTC	CASSARTGVGYTF
16	-	TRBV10-2	TRBD1	TRBJ1-5	TGCGCCAGCAGTTACCGAGCCGGACAGGGGGGTCAGCCCCAGCATTTT	CASSYRAGQGGQPQHF
15	-	TRBV5-8	TRBD2	TRBJ2-1	TGTGCCAGCAGCTTGGCGAGCGGGAGGCACAATGAGCAGTTCTTC	CASSLASGRHNEQFF
14	-	TRBV5-1	TRBD1	TRBJ1-1	TGCGCCAGCAGCTTTGACAGGGGGGTCACTGAAGCTTTCTTT	CASSFDRGVTEAFF
16	-	TRBV7-9	TRBD2	TRBJ2-3	TGTGCCAGCAGCATAGGACTAGCGGGACCCACAGATACGCAGTATTTT	CASSIGLAGPTDTQYF
16	-	TRBV7-6	TRBD2	TRBJ2-1	TGTGCCAGCAGTCCGAGCGGGACGCTACAAGACAATGAGCAGTTCTTC	CASSPSGTLQDNEQFF
13	few	TRBV19	-	TRBJ2-7	TGTGCCAGTAGTAAGGACAACCTCTACGAGCAGTACTTC	CASSKDNLYEQYF
19	-	TRBV5-6	TRBD1	TRBJ2-6	TGTGCCAGCAGCTCTATCACCGGGACAGGGGAGGATGGGGCCAACGTCCTGACTTTC	CASSSITGTGEDGANVLTF
14	-	TRBV19	TRBD2	TRBJ2-7	TGTGCCAGTAGACTAGCGGGGAGCTCCTACGAGCAGTACTTC	CASRLAGSSYEQYF
14	-	TRBV9	-	TRBJ2-1	TGTGCCAGCAGCCCAACACCTGGAGATGGTGAGCAGTTCTTC	CASSPTPGDGEQFF
16	-	TRBV9	TRBD2	TRBJ2-3	TGTGCCAGCAGCCAACCACTAGCGGGAGACACAGATACGCAGTATTTT	CASSQPLAGDTDTQYF
14	-	TRBV19	TRBD1	TRBJ2-2	TGTGCCAGTACAACACAGGGGGCTACCGGGGAGCTGTTTTTT	CASTTQGATGELFF
16	-	TRBV7-9	-	TRBJ2-3	TGTGCCAGCAGCTCCCAAACTAGCCTATTCGGAGATACGCAGTATTTT	CASSSQTSLFGDTQYF
16	-	TRBV18	-	TRBJ2-7	TGTGCCAGCTCACCTCCGGGGGCGGGGGCGGTCCACGAGCAGTACTTC	CASSPPGAGAVHEQYF
15	-	TRBV7-9	-	TRBJ2-1	TGTGCCAGCAGCTTAGCGGGGCCGGACACCAATGAGCAGTTCTTC	CASSLAGPDTNEQFF
16	-	TRBV5-4	-	TRBJ2-7	TGTGCCAGCAGCGCAGAGATTTACAGGGCATCCTACGAGCAGTACTTC	CASSAEIYRASYEQYF
14	-	TRBV5-4	-	TRBJ2-7	TGTGCCAGCAGCGCCGCGGGGAACCCCTACGAGCAGTACTTC	CASSAAGNPYEQYF
16	-	TRBV2	TRBD1	TRBJ1-5	TGTGCCAGCAGTGATTCCGGACAGGTTATCTGGGAGCCCCAGCATTTT	CASSDSGQVIWEPQHF
18	-	TRBV5-6	TRBD2	TRBJ2-1	TGTGCCAGCAGCTTGGGGGGACTAGCGGGCTCCCGGAAGGATGAGCAGTTCTTC	CASSLGGLAGSRKDEQFF
14	-	TRBV6-1	TRBD2	TRBJ2-5	TGTGCCAGCAGTGAGGGACTAGCCCAAGAGACCCAGTACTTC	CASSEGLAQETQYF
16	-	TRBV5-1	-	TRBJ2-2	TGCGCCAGCAGCCCCGGGGGGCAGGGGGCTGGCGGGGAGCTGTTTTTT	CASSPGGQGAGGELFF
13	-	TRBV6-1	-	TRBJ1-1	TGTGCCAGCGAAGTCGTCGGGAACACTGAAGCTTTCTTT	CASEVVGNTEAFF
16	-	TRBV19	TRBD2	TRBJ2-3	TGTGCCAGTAGTAGACCAGCGGGAGAGGGGTCAGATACGCAGTATTTT	CASSRPAGEGSDTQYF
15	-	TRBV5-1	TRBD2	TRBJ2-1	TGCGCCAGCAGCCCTGGACTAGCGGAATACAATGAGCAGTTCTTC	CASSPGLAEYNEQFF
11	-	TRBV5-4	-	TRBJ1-1	TGTGCCAGCAGCTTGGGCAGGGAAGCTTTCTTT	CASSLGREAFF
14	once	TRBV2	TRBD1	TRBJ1-1	TGTGCCAGCAGTGGCCAGGGGGCGGGCACTGAAGCTTTCTTT	CASSGQGAGTEAFF
14	-	TRBV19	-	TRBJ2-2	TGTGCCAGTAGAGTGGCAAAGAACACCGGGGAGCTGTTTTTT	CASRVAKNTGELFF